This TCR beta chain was documented in a study of T-cell reconstitution after alpha-beta-depleted transplantation in children. Notes on the study in general: At day 60, the high TCRbeta diversity found in some patients originated from recipient T cells and thymic progenitors that had survived. One year after transplant, T-cell counts and diversity came mostly from newly produced T cells. Reportedly, only several hundred clones from non-depleted graft cells drove alpha-beta T-cell counts at about two months.

The CDR3 sequence is 14 residues long. Germline V CDR1 and CDR2: SGHKS, YYEKEE (reference sequence). Trimming removed 0 bases at V and 3 bases at J, with 9 bases between. Researchers prepared the TCRbeta library using unique molecular identifiers, the study reports. TCRdb analysed the PCR reads with MiXCR anew, one entry per CDR3 protein. The sample has approximately 980,000 distinct CDR3 sequences, about 26% seen once. As for this clonotype: Its antigen is unknown.

The sequencing here drew on PBMCs, mostly from graft donor cells, taken 360 days after TCRalphabeta/CD19-depleted stem cell transplant. The clonotype originates from a boy younger than two who had a stem cell transplant for SCID, so the T cells may come from the graft donor. The J gene is TRBJ1-2, the V gene TRBV5-5; D remains ambiguous. This CDR3 reads CASSLVGEDYGYTF. Here the CDR3 DNA reads TGTGCCAGCAGCTTGGTCGGGGAGGACTATGGCTACACCTTC.